Following are 12 T cell receptor beta chains from one sample sequenced in a study of PD-1 blockade in classical Hodgkin lymphoma (dated by TCRdb to 2019 to 2021). Library prep was done by the immunoSEQ multiplex PCR assay. Not all clones reach the TCRdb copy of this immuneACCESS table, which keeps in-frame sequences only. Checked studies attribute under half of the gap to unresolved V genes and leave the rest unexplained. The sample yields about 25,000 clones; about 72% were counted once. The ten largest clones represent about 32% of the sample. Explained via the paper, the time point label denotes: cycle 4 day 1 (C4D1), after about 6 weeks of nivolumab. Every trial patient had relapsed after autologous stem cell transplantation, and cohorts A, B and C differed in prior brentuximab vedotin exposure. Sequenced here: peripheral blood mononuclear cells (PBMCs), sampled before the fourth cycle of nivolumab. The receptors were gathered from a human donor with classical Hodgkin lymphoma.

The rearrangement joins TRBV18 to TRBJ2-1; 7 bases line up with TRBD2. The CDR3 is 15 amino acids. Germline CDR1 and CDR2: KGHSH and LQKENI. V dropped 5 bases and J dropped 0; count of bases not matched to a gene: 4. CDR3 region: CASSFGGSSYNEQFF. Here the CDR3 DNA reads TGTGCCAGCTCATTCGGGGGGAGCTCCTACAATGAGCAGTTCTTC.

Sample share makes this clone medium-sized. The rearrangement links TRBV10-3 to TRBJ2-3; 7 bases are shared with TRBD2. The germline V gene has CDR1 ENHRY and CDR2 SYGVKD. With V trimmed by 2 bases and J by 0 bases, 2 bases remained unmatched. This CDR3 spans 15 amino acids. The CDR3 bases are TGTGCCATCAGTGAGGGTAGCGGGAGCACAGATACGCAGTATTTT. It specifies CAISEGSGSTDTQYF.

The genes are TRBV7-2 and TRBJ1-1; D remains ambiguous. The CDR3 sequence is 14 residues long. Trimming took off 5 bases at V and 3 bases at J, with 13 bases between the two ends. Germline values: CDR1 SGHTA, CDR2 FQGNSA. The CDR3 nucleotides are TGTGCCAGCAGCAAAGCCGGGATCCACACTGAAGCTTTCTTT. Residues: CASSKAGIHTEAFF. The full variable domain, its missing parts supplied by reference TRBV7-2 and TRBJ1-1, is GAGVSQSPSNKVTEKGKDVELRCDPISGHTALYWYRQSLGQGLEFLIYFQGNSAPDKSGLPSDRFSAERTGGSVSTLTIQRTQQEDSAVYLCASSKAGIHTEAFFGQGTRLTVV.

The chain has TRBV2 and TRBJ2-7; D unclear. Trimming left V 2 bases short and J 3 bases short, with 8 bases between. CDR1 SNHLY and CDR2 FYNNEI come from the germline V gene. The CDR3 contains 13 residues. This chain's CDR3 is CASSESVYYEQYF. The DNA of the CDR3 is TGTGCCAGCAGTGAATCTGTATACTACGAGCAGTACTTC. Filled out from reference TRBV2 and TRBJ2-7, the complete variable domain reads EPEVTQTPSHQVTQMGQEVILRCVPISNHLYFYWYRQILGQKVEFLVSFYNNEISEKSEIFDDQFSVERPDGSNFTLKIRSTKLEDSAMYFCASSESVYYEQYFGPGTRLTVT.

V usage is TRBV19 and J usage is TRBJ1-1; D is unclear. The germline V gene encodes CDR1 LNHDA and CDR2 SQIVND (reference sequence). Trimming shortened V by 7 bases and J by 0 bases, and 9 bases separated the two germline ends. The CDR3 is 13 residues long. CDR3 nucleotides: TGTGCCAGTACAAGGTGGATGAACACTGAAGCTTTCTTT. Translating gives CASTRWMNTEAFF.

This chain links TRBV11-1 with TRBJ2-1; 7 positions agree with TRBD1. The germline V gene has CDR1 SGHAT and CDR2 FQDESV (reference sequence). With 5 bases clipped from V and 7 bases from J, the junction kept 8 bases outside the gene matches. This CDR3 comprises 14 residues. The CDR3 nucleotides read TGTGCCAGCAGCGAGAGGACAGGCAATAATGAGCAGTTCTTC. This translates into CASSERTGNNEQFF.

This clone was seen a few times. This chain joins TRBV6-1 and TRBJ1-1, with 8 bases aligning to TRBD1. Germline V gene lookup returns CDR1 MNHNS and CDR2 SASEGT. V shed 0 bases and J 8 bases; nucleotides not matched to a gene: 2. The CDR3 is made up of 13 amino acids. The CDR3 nucleotides are TGTGCCAGCAGTGAAGCATGGGACAGGGAAGCTTTCTTT. Amino acid sequence: CASSEAWDREAFF.

The rearrangement uses TRBV5-5 and TRBJ2-7, with 9 bases identical to TRBD1. Trimming took 3 bases from V and 6 from J; bases not matched to a gene: 10. Germline V gene sequence: CDR1 SGHKS, CDR2 YYEKEE (reference sequence). This CDR3 contains 15 residues. Here the CDR3 reads CASSWSRQGVGEQYF. For the CDR3, the DNA is TGTGCCAGCAGCTGGAGCCGACAGGGGGTTGGCGAGCAGTACTTC.

This clone was observed a few times. This chain links TRBV21-1 with TRBJ2-7; the table assigns TRBD1, which was not confirmed against the DNA. TRBV21-1 is given as a pseudogene. This CDR3 has 16 residues. In nucleotides, the CDR3 is TGTGCCAGCAGCGCGCGAGGGACAGGGGACTGGCACGAGCAGTACGTC. Translated: CASSARGTGDWHEQYV.

The CDR3 is CASSLIRGLRETQYF. CDR3 nucleotide sequence: TGTGCCAGCAGCTTAATTAGGGGGCTCAGAGAGACCCAGTACTTC. The chain uses TRBV5-6 and TRBJ2-5; TRBD1 aligns across 7 bases. This CDR3 spans 15 amino acids. Trimming cost V 2 bases and J 4 bases; bases outside gene matches: 8. Germline values: CDR1 SGHDT, CDR2 YYEEEE. Complete variable domain (other parts from reference TRBV5-6 and TRBJ2-5): DAGVTQSPTHLIKTRGQQVTLRCSPKSGHDTVSWYQQALGQGPQFIFQYYEEEERQRGNFPDRFSGHQFPNYSSELNVNALLLGDSALYLCASSLIRGLRETQYFGPGTRLLVL.

The chain is built from TRBV6-5 and TRBJ2-2; 8 positions agree with TRBD2. In germline, CDR1 is MNHEY, CDR2 SVGAGI. Trimming at V came to 1 base and at J to 5 bases, leaving 3 bases not matched to a gene. This CDR3 spans 15 amino acids. The CDR3 nucleotides read TGTGCCAGCAGTTACTACGGGGGGGCGACCGGGGAGCTGTTTTTT. Its protein is CASSYYGGATGELFF.

CDR3 coding DNA: TGTGCCAGCCACAGGTACGAGAACACTGAAGCTTTCTTT. Its protein product is CASHRYENTEAFF. This chain links TRBV6-1 with TRBJ1-1; weak D call: TRBD1 (5 bases). CDR3 length: 13 amino acids. V gave up 8 bases and J gave up 1 base, with 11 bases separating them. The germline CDR1 and CDR2 sequences are MNHNS and SASEGT.